Detailed here is one T cell receptor (beta chain). What it binds is not known. These data originate in a study of OX40 agonist ivuxolimab in advanced cancers. Study findings and constraints: On average, CD8+ T cells had more expanded clones than CD4+.

Profiling relied on immunoSEQ multiplex PCR, and the TCRdb table lists in-frame clones only, not all of them. The sample contains about 57,000 clones, 80% to 95% of which appear only once. The germline V and J ends were trimmed by 0 bases and 7 bases, with 10 bases remaining between them. In germline, CDR1 is SGHTA, CDR2 FQGNSA. This CDR3 has 13 amino acids. Material: CD4+ or CD8+ T cells sorted from blood, obtained in a trial of the OX40 agonist ivuxolimab. This clonotype originated in an adult with an advanced solid tumor such as melanoma, head and neck, liver or kidney cancer. This chain joins TRBV7-2 and TRBJ2-7; maybe TRBD1 (5 bases). The chain's CDR3 is CASSLAGQGEQYF. CDR3 in DNA: TGTGCCAGCAGCTTAGCGGGTCAGGGTGAGCAGTACTTC.